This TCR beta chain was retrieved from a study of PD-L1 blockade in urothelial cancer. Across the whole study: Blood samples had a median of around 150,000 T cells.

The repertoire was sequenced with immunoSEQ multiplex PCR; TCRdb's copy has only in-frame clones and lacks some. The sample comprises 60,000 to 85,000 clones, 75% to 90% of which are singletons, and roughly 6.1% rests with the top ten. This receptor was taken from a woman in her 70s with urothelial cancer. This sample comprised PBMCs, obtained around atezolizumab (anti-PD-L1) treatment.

The CDR3, as DNA: TGTGCCAGCAGTCCCAGGGACAGGGCCTACGAGCAGTACTTC. Translation gives CASSPRDRAYEQYF. The chain carries TRBV27 and TRBJ2-7, with 9 bases fitting TRBD1. Trimming at V came to 5 bases and at J to 2 bases, leaving 4 bases not matched to a gene. The CDR3 is made up of 14 amino acids. Germline lookup yields CDR1 MNHEY and CDR2 SMNVEV (reference sequence).